This record looks at one TCR beta chain sequence and its context. This sample stems from a study of blood T cell repertoires in COVID-19. Study in general: Sites across the United States, Italy and Spain contributed samples from acute and convalescent COVID-19. The analysed material was cDNA or gDNA that came from T cells, B-cell-depleted T cells, or PBMCs.

The CDR3 is 11 amino acids. The J segment lost 6 bases and the V segment lost 5 bases, leaving 2 bases of the junction unmatched. The germline CDR1 and CDR2 sequences are GTSNPN and SVGIG (reference sequence). Produced via immunoSEQ multiplex PCR; TCRdb's table is partial and in-frame only. The data show some 240,000 clones, 80% seen once. The TCR was taken from a woman in her sixties or seventies with acute or convalescent COVID-19. The rearrangement joins TRBV30 to TRBJ2-3; 7 positions match TRBD1. Sequencing was carried out using peripheral blood. This CDR3 is CAWGTADTQYF. The CDR3 coding sequence is TGTGCCTGGGGGACAGCCGATACGCAGTATTTT.